The rows below give T cell receptor beta chains drawn from one sample of a study of T cells in localized non-small cell lung cancer. Only in-frame clones appear in the TCRdb table, and some are missing; sequencing was by immunoSEQ multiplex PCR. The sample records about 52,000 clones, about 78% being singletons. The sequencing here drew on PBMCs, taken before any cancer treatment. These receptors were collected from a woman aged 35-75 years with stage II lung adenocarcinoma. Each CDR3 is given with its conserved first and last residue. The order of the fields is clone size, CDR3 length, V gene, D gene, J gene, CDR3 protein, CDR3 DNA. A D gene is named only where the DNA matches it firmly. The listing skips clone size in some rows; elsewhere it reads once, few, many or a size class.

size: NA; length: 19; V: TRBV28; D: NA; J: TRBJ1-5; CDR3: CASSLAFRSGVGGNQPQHF; DNA: TGTGCCAGCAGTTTGGCGTTTAGGAGTGGTGTCGGCGGCAATCAGCCCCAGCATTTT
size: NA; length: 17; V: TRBV4-2; D: TRBD2; J: TRBJ2-1; CDR3: CASSQDEVLAGGLGQFF; DNA: TGTGCCAGCAGCCAAGATGAGGTCCTAGCGGGGGGGCTTGGGCAGTTCTTC
size: NA; length: 14; V: TRBV27; D: NA; J: TRBJ1-1; CDR3: CASGPGGGNTEAFF; DNA: TGTGCCAGCGGCCCAGGAGGGGGAAACACTGAAGCTTTCTTT
size: NA; length: 14; V: TRBV6-5; D: NA; J: TRBJ1-2; CDR3: CASSYDNSGLGYTF; DNA: TGTGCCAGCAGTTACGATAACAGTGGGCTGGGCTACACCTTC
size: NA; length: 15; V: TRBV7-8; D: NA; J: TRBJ2-7; CDR3: CASSFSSEGVYEQYF; DNA: TGTGCCAGCAGCTTTTCGTCCGAGGGTGTTTACGAGCAGTACTTC
size: NA; length: 11; V: TRBV5-8; D: NA; J: TRBJ1-3; CDR3: CASSWGNTIYF; DNA: TGTGCCAGCAGCTGGGGGAACACCATATATTTT
size: once; length: 16; V: TRBV7-9; D: NA; J: TRBJ2-5; CDR3: CASSPPGAGAGETQYF; DNA: TGTGCCAGCAGCCCCCCCGGCGCGGGGGCCGGAGAGACCCAGTACTTC
size: once; length: 15; V: TRBV6-4; D: NA; J: TRBJ2-4; CDR3: CASSDSGGARNIQYF; DNA: TGTGCCAGCAGTGACTCAGGGGGGGCTAGAAACATTCAGTACTTC
size: once; length: 15; V: TRBV2; D: NA; J: TRBJ1-5; CDR3: CASSVRGNSNQPQHF; DNA: TGTGCCAGCAGTGTGAGGGGGAATAGCAATCAGCCCCAGCATTTT
size: NA; length: 13; V: TRBV6-4; D: TRBD1; J: TRBJ2-4; CDR3: CASWGQGKNIQYF; DNA: TGTGCCAGCTGGGGACAGGGAAAAAACATTCAGTACTTC
size: NA; length: 15; V: TRBV28; D: TRBD1; J: TRBJ2-2; CDR3: CASKERTGINGELFF; DNA: TGTGCCAGCAAAGAAAGGACAGGGATTAACGGGGAGCTGTTTTTT
size: NA; length: 17; V: TRBV5-1; D: TRBD1; J: TRBJ2-7; CDR3: CASSLGTGIKAEFEQYF; DNA: TGCGCCAGCAGCTTGGGGACAGGGATTAAGGCAGAATTTGAGCAGTACTTC
size: NA; length: 14; V: TRBV18; D: NA; J: TRBJ1-1; CDR3: CASSPTTRGTEAFF; DNA: TGTGCCAGCTCACCAACGACTCGGGGGACTGAAGCTTTCTTT
size: NA; length: 15; V: TRBV7-9; D: NA; J: TRBJ2-5; CDR3: CASSLPPPGQETQYF; DNA: TGTGCCAGCAGCTTGCCACCACCAGGGCAAGAGACCCAGTACTTC
size: NA; length: 14; V: TRBV6-1; D: TRBD1; J: TRBJ2-7; CDR3: CASRSGTGPREQYF; DNA: TGTGCCAGCAGGTCCGGGACAGGGCCCCGCGAGCAGTACTTC
size: few; length: 16; V: TRBV7-2; D: TRBD1; J: TRBJ1-2; CDR3: CASSVPGTGVNYGYTF; DNA: TGTGCCAGCAGCGTACCCGGGACAGGGGTTAACTATGGCTACACCTTC
size: NA; length: 14; V: TRBV18; D: NA; J: TRBJ2-7; CDR3: CASSPVGAAYEQYF; DNA: TGTGCCAGCTCCCCTGTGGGAGCGGCCTACGAGCAGTACTTC
size: NA; length: 14; V: TRBV19; D: NA; J: TRBJ1-3; CDR3: CASTSRASGNTIYF; DNA: TGTGCCAGTACCTCTCGGGCCTCTGGAAACACCATATATTTT
size: NA; length: 13; V: TRBV30; D: NA; J: TRBJ1-5; CDR3: CAWSGYSNQPQHF; DNA: TGTGCCTGGAGTGGATATAGCAATCAGCCCCAGCATTTT
size: NA; length: 14; V: TRBV30; D: NA; J: TRBJ1-1; CDR3: CAWSGYGGNTEAFF; DNA: TGTGCCTGGAGTGGGTATGGGGGGAACACTGAAGCTTTCTTT
size: few; length: 11; V: TRBV28; D: NA; J: TRBJ1-1; CDR3: CASSLWGGAFF; DNA: TGTGCCAGCAGTTTATGGGGAGGAGCTTTCTTT
size: NA; length: 13; V: TRBV5-6; D: NA; J: TRBJ2-3; CDR3: CASSLQPTDTQYF; DNA: TGTGCCAGCAGCTTACAGCCCACAGATACGCAGTATTTT
size: NA; length: 13; V: TRBV29-1; D: NA; J: TRBJ1-1; CDR3: CSVEAAGNTEAFF; DNA: TGCAGCGTTGAAGCGGCCGGGAACACTGAAGCTTTCTTT
size: NA; length: 17; V: TRBV28; D: TRBD1; J: TRBJ1-2; CDR3: CASSLLVGDRANYGYTF; DNA: TGTGCCAGCAGTTTATTGGTGGGGGACAGGGCTAACTATGGCTACACCTTC
size: NA; length: 15; V: TRBV30; D: NA; J: TRBJ2-7; CDR3: CAWSYQVWFAYEQYF; DNA: TGTGCCTGGAGTTATCAGGTTTGGTTCGCCTACGAGCAGTACTTC
size: once; length: 15; V: TRBV25-1; D: NA; J: TRBJ2-7; CDR3: CASSAGPNENYEQYF; DNA: TGTGCCAGCAGTGCCGGACCCAACGAGAACTACGAGCAGTACTTC
size: NA; length: 12; V: TRBV7-2; D: NA; J: TRBJ2-5; CDR3: CASSSRIETQYF; DNA: TGTGCCAGCAGCTCGAGAATAGAGACCCAGTACTTC
size: few; length: 11; V: TRBV28; D: NA; J: TRBJ1-1; CDR3: CASSSVRGAFF; DNA: TGTGCCAGCAGTTCTGTTCGTGGGGCTTTCTTT
size: NA; length: 15; V: TRBV6-6; D: NA; J: TRBJ2-5; CDR3: CASSYRGRNQETQYF; DNA: TGTGCCAGCAGTTACCGGGGACGGAACCAAGAGACCCAGTACTTC
size: NA; length: 14; V: TRBV6-6; D: NA; J: TRBJ2-7; CDR3: CASTQDTGIREQYF; DNA: TGTGCCAGCACCCAGGACACAGGGATAAGGGAGCAGTACTTC
size: NA; length: 20; V: TRBV6-1; D: TRBD1; J: TRBJ2-3; CDR3: CASSVVDRGRWGPRRDTQYF; DNA: TGTGCCAGCAGTGTTGTGGACAGGGGGCGCTGGGGGCCCCGGAGAGATACGCAGTATTTT
size: NA; length: 15; V: TRBV7-2; D: NA; J: TRBJ2-1; CDR3: CASSLAPQRYNEQFF; DNA: TGTGCCAGCAGCTTAGCCCCACAGAGATACAATGAGCAGTTCTTC
size: NA; length: 15; V: TRBV19; D: TRBD2; J: TRBJ2-7; CDR3: CASSESSGEFYEQYF; DNA: TGTGCCAGTAGTGAGAGTAGCGGGGAATTCTACGAGCAGTACTTC
size: NA; length: 12; V: TRBV29-1; D: NA; J: TRBJ2-7; CDR3: CSVDSGSYEQYF; DNA: TGCAGCGTCGACAGCGGTAGCTACGAGCAGTACTTC
size: NA; length: 15; V: TRBV7-2; D: NA; J: TRBJ1-2; CDR3: CASSLGFQANYGYTF; DNA: TGTGCCAGCAGCTTAGGTTTTCAGGCGAACTATGGCTACACCTTC
size: NA; length: 14; V: TRBV5-6; D: NA; J: TRBJ1-1; CDR3: CASSSLQGYTEAFF; DNA: TGTGCCAGCAGCAGTCTCCAGGGGTACACTGAAGCTTTCTTT
size: NA; length: 16; V: TRBV14; D: TRBD1; J: TRBJ1-1; CDR3: CASSLGQGTVYTEAFF; DNA: TGTGCCAGCAGCTTGGGACAGGGGACAGTTTACACTGAAGCTTTCTTT
size: NA; length: 15; V: TRBV9; D: TRBD1; J: TRBJ1-4; CDR3: CASSPGTGGREKLFF; DNA: TGTGCCAGCAGCCCCGGGACAGGGGGCCGAGAAAAACTGTTTTTT
size: NA; length: 16; V: TRBV23-1; D: NA; J: TRBJ2-2; CDR3: CASSQSQGDDTGELFF; DNA: TGCGCCAGCAGTCAATCACAGGGTGATGACACCGGGGAGCTGTTTTTT
size: NA; length: 15; V: TRBV6-6; D: NA; J: TRBJ1-6; CDR3: CASSYSPGDNSPLHF; DNA: TGTGCCAGCAGTTACTCCCCAGGGGATAATTCACCCCTCCACTTT
size: NA; length: 15; V: TRBV30; D: NA; J: TRBJ1-5; CDR3: CAWSVSRGSDQPQHF; DNA: TGTGCCTGGAGTGTATCTAGGGGGTCGGATCAGCCCCAGCATTTT
size: NA; length: 14; V: TRBV7-3; D: NA; J: TRBJ1-1; CDR3: CASSLLGRNTEAFF; DNA: TGTGCCAGCAGCCTCCTGGGCCGGAACACTGAAGCTTTCTTT
size: NA; length: 15; V: TRBV7-9; D: NA; J: TRBJ1-2; CDR3: CASSPWGRAPYGYTF; DNA: TGTGCCAGCAGCCCTTGGGGCAGGGCTCCCTATGGCTACACCTTC
size: few; length: 17; V: TRBV2; D: NA; J: TRBJ2-2; CDR3: CASGEAGDLSATGELFF; DNA: TGTGCCAGCGGAGAGGCAGGGGACCTCTCAGCCACCGGGGAGCTGTTTTTT
size: NA; length: 15; V: TRBV18; D: TRBD1; J: TRBJ1-5; CDR3: CASSPGTGGNQPQHF; DNA: TGTGCCAGCTCACCAGGGACAGGGGGGAATCAGCCCCAGCATTTT
size: NA; length: 15; V: TRBV5-1; D: NA; J: TRBJ1-5; CDR3: CASSFNGALDQPQHF; DNA: TGCGCCAGCAGCTTTAATGGGGCTCTCGATCAGCCCCAGCATTTT
size: NA; length: 14; V: TRBV6-1; D: NA; J: TRBJ2-7; CDR3: CASSVSVLGYEQYF; DNA: TGTGCCAGCAGTGTAAGTGTCTTGGGCTACGAGCAGTACTTC
size: NA; length: 16; V: TRBV5-6; D: TRBD1; J: TRBJ1-6; CDR3: CASSLATGTANSPLHF; DNA: TGTGCCAGCAGCTTGGCCACGGGGACAGCCAATTCACCCCTCCACTTT